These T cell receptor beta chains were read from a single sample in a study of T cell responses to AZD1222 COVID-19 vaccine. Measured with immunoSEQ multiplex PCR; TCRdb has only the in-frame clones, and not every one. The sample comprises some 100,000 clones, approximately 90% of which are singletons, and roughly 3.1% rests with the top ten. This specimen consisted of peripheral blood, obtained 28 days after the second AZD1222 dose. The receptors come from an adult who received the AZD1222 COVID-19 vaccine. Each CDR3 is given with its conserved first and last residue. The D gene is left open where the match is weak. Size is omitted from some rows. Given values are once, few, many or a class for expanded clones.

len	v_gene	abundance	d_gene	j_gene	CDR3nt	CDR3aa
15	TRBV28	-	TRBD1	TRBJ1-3	TGTGCCAGCACCTCCAGGGGGGCTGGAAGAAACACCATATATTTT	CASTSRGAGRNTIYF
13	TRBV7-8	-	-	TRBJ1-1	TGTGCCAGCGTTCGGCAGACGAACACTGAAGCTTTCTTT	CASVRQTNTEAFF
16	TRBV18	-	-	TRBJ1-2	TGTGCCAGCTCACCGAGCTGGACACAACACCGCTATGGCTACACCTTC	CASSPSWTQHRYGYTF
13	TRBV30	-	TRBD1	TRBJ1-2	TGTGCCTGCAGGGACAGGGGGCTAGATGGCTACACCTTC	CACRDRGLDGYTF
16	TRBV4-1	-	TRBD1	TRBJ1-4	TGCGCCAGCAGCCAAGCAGTGGGACAGGGGAGGGAAAAACTGTTTTTT	CASSQAVGQGREKLFF
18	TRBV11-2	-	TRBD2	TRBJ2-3	TGTGCCAGCAGCTTACTTAGGACTAGCGGGGGGGCTGGAGGCACGCAGTATTTT	CASSLLRTSGGAGGTQYF
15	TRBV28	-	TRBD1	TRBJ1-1	TGTGCCAGCAGTTATGGGACAGAGATGAACACTGAAGCTTTCTTT	CASSYGTEMNTEAFF
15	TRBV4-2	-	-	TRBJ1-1	TGTGCCAGCAGCCGTCGGAAGGGGCGCTTTACTGAAGCTTTCTTT	CASSRRKGRFTEAFF
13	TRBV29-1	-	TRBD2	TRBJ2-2	TGCAGCGCCGGGACTAGCGGGGACGGGGAGCTGTTTTTT	CSAGTSGDGELFF
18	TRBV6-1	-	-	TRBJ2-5	TGTGCCAGCAGTGAAATAAGGTGGGGTGCCGGGTCTGGAGAGACCCAGTACTTC	CASSEIRWGAGSGETQYF
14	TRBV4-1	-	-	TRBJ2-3	TGCGCCAGCAGCCAAGACCGTTACACAGATACGCAGTATTTT	CASSQDRYTDTQYF
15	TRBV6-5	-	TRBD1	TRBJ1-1	TGTGCCAGCAGTCGCCGGACAGGGAAGAACACTGAAGCTTTCTTT	CASSRRTGKNTEAFF
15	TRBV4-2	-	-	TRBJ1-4	TGTGCCAGCAGCCAAGTTGAACGGCTTAGTGAAAAACTGTTTTTT	CASSQVERLSEKLFF
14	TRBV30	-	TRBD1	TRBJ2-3	TGTGCCTGGAGCAGGGACAGAAACACAGATACGCAGTATTTT	CAWSRDRNTDTQYF
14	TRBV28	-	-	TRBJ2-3	TGTGCCAGCAGTTTAAGGCTGGTGGCAGATACGCAGTATTTT	CASSLRLVADTQYF
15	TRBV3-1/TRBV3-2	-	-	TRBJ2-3	TGTGCCAGCAGCCACGGAGCGGAGGGGTCAGATACGCAGTATTTT	CASSHGAEGSDTQYF
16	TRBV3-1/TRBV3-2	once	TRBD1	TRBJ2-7	TGTGCCAGCAGCCACCCCGGGACAGGGAGTTTTCACGAGCAGTACTTC	CASSHPGTGSFHEQYF